The 26 T cell receptor beta chains below were found in one sample sequenced in a study of post-analysis software for immune sequencing data. Study-wide points: Five or six TRBV segments appeared more often in patients than in controls, and TRBV5-6, TRBV5-1 and TRBV20-1 were among these.

These receptors are not linked to any known antigen. Unique molecular identifiers were built into the TCR beta cDNA libraries. Via MiXCR, TCRdb re-called the PCR reads, giving one row per CDR3 protein. Of a few hundred thousand distinct CDR3 sequences listed, around 34% are singletons. The sample comprised blood. All receptors come from a girl between 5 and 17 years old with multiple sclerosis.

This clonotype was seen ten or more times. This sequence joins TRBV20-1 and TRBJ1-1; 7 bases are a match to TRBD1. Germline V lookup: CDR1 DFQATT, CDR2 SNEGSKA (reference sequence). Losses at the gene ends were 3 bases for V and 1 base for J; bases not matched to a gene: 5. The CDR3 length is 14 residues. In nucleotides, the CDR3 is TGCAGTGCTAGGGCGACAGGGCCGAACACTGAAGCTTTCTTT. Amino acid sequence: CSARATGPNTEAFF.

The chain joins TRBV27 to TRBJ2-3, with D possibly matching TRBD2 (6 bases). The V gene's germline CDR1 is MNHEY and CDR2 SMNVEV (reference sequence). This CDR3 has 13 residues. Trimming removed 4 bases at V and 8 bases at J, with 13 bases between. The CDR3 DNA follows: TGTGCCAGCAGTTCGACCTCAGCGGGTACGCAGTATTTT. Translating it yields CASSSTSAGTQYF.

The chain couples TRBV20-1 to TRBJ2-7; D not resolved. The length of the CDR3 is 15 residues. Per germline, CDR1 DFQATT and CDR2 SNEGSKA (reference sequence). The V end was cut by 2 bases, the J end by 0 bases, with 14 bases between. The CDR3, as DNA: TGCAGTGCTAGACAGCCGGCTAGGAGCTCCTACGAGCAGTACTTC. This translates into CSARQPARSSYEQYF.

The chain employs TRBV20-1 and TRBJ2-5; 11 bases fit TRBD2. CDR1 DFQATT and CDR2 SNEGSKA come from the germline V gene (reference sequence). The CDR3 length is 14 residues. V trimming: 4 bases; J trimming: 11 bases; junction bases outside the gene matches: 12. For the CDR3, the DNA is TGCAGTGCTAATAGCGGGGGGGACTACAATGAGCAGTACTTC. It translates to CSANSGGDYNEQYF.

This clonotype was counted ten times or more. V usage is TRBV7-9 and J usage is TRBJ2-7; possible D gene TRBD1, 5 bases. In germline, CDR1 is SEHNR, CDR2 FQNEAQ (reference sequence). V gave up 5 bases and J gave up 6 bases, with 20 bases separating them. This CDR3 has 15 residues. CDR3 nucleotides: TGTGCCAGCAGCCCCGCAGAATGGACACCGAGCGAGCAGTACTTC. It translates to CASSPAEWTPSEQYF.

This clonotype was picked up many times. The chain employs TRBV5-1 and TRBJ2-5, with TRBD1 matching over 9 bases. J gave up 5 bases and V 4 bases, and 6 bases lay outside the gene matches. Germline values: CDR1 SGHRS, CDR2 YFSETQ. This CDR3 is built from 14 residues. CDR3 in DNA: TGCGCCAGCAGCCTGGGACAGGGAGTCGAGACCCAGTACTTC. Translating gives CASSLGQGVETQYF.

This clonotype was picked up many times. The V call is TRBV2, the J call TRBJ2-1; maybe TRBD1 (6 bases). The CDR3 totals 13 residues. Per germline, CDR1 SNHLY and CDR2 FYNNEI. V shed 6 bases and J shed 8 bases, with 14 bases lying between them. CDR3 sequence: CASSDRTVDEQFF. In DNA form, the CDR3 reads TGTGCCAGCAGCGACCGGACAGTGGATGAGCAGTTCTTC.

In this sample, this clonotype turned up once. This may arise from a read error, as a much more abundant clone is one base away. This CDR3 reads CVSSLAVSYEQYF. CDR3 sequence (DNA): TGTGTCAGCAGCTTAGCGGTCTCCTACGAGCAGTACTTC. This rearrangement joins TRBV7-6 to TRBJ2-7; TRBD2 might be the D (6 bases). This CDR3 is 13 amino acids long. Germline V gene lookup returns CDR1 SGHVS and CDR2 FNYEAQ.

This clonotype was recorded many times. The chain employs TRBV29-1 and TRBJ2-5; tentatively, D is TRBD2 (5 bases). In germline, CDR1 is SQVTM, CDR2 ANQGSEA. The CDR3 loop spans 12 amino acids. The germline V and J ends were trimmed by 2 bases and 3 bases, with 7 bases remaining between them. CDR3 amino acids: CSVEHGEETQYF. CDR3 DNA sequence: TGCAGCGTTGAACACGGGGAAGAGACCCAGTACTTC.

This sequence joins TRBV27 and TRBJ2-1, with 8 bases matching TRBD2. V shed 0 bases, J shed 12 bases, and the junction held 7 bases outside the gene matches. The CDR3 has 14 residues. Germline CDR1 MNHEY, CDR2 SMNVEV (reference sequence). CDR3 region: CASSLSSGAFWQFF. The CDR3, as DNA: TGTGCCAGCAGTTTATCTAGCGGGGCCTTTTGGCAGTTCTTC.

V and J are TRBV7-2 and TRBJ1-4; D uncertain. The CDR3 is made up of 13 amino acids. CDR1 is SGHTA, CDR2 FQGNSA, per germline. V gave up 1 base and J gave up 5 bases, with 5 bases separating them. CDR3 DNA sequence: TGTGCCAGCAGCTTAGGCCAGAATGAAAAACTGTTTTTT. This translates into CASSLGQNEKLFF.

The rearrangement links TRBV11-2 to TRBJ2-5; possibly TRBD1 for D (5 bases). CDR3 length: 15 amino acids. Germline CDR1 and CDR2: SGHAT and FQNNGV. The V end lost 0 bases, the J end lost 5 bases, and 13 bases lay between the germline ends. In DNA form, the CDR3 reads TGTGCCAGCAGCTTAGAGGGCAGGGAAGGGGAGACCCAGTACTTC. Its translation: CASSLEGREGETQYF. Based on the CDR3 plus reference TRBV11-2 and TRBJ2-5, the full variable domain is EAGVAQSPRYKIIEKRQSVAFWCNPISGHATLYWYQQILGQGPKLLIQFQNNGVVDDSQLPKDRFSAERLKGVDSTLKIQPAKLEDSAVYLCASSLEGREGETQYFGPGTRLLVL.

Many counts were recorded for this clonotype. V usage is TRBV15 and J usage is TRBJ2-5; tentatively, D is TRBD1 (6 bases). The CDR3 is 15 amino acids. Germline V CDR1 and CDR2: LNHNV, YYDKDF (reference sequence). V gave up 3 bases and J gave up 4 bases, with 15 bases separating them. DNA of the CDR3: TGTGCCACCAGCAGGACTCCAGGGGCTTCAGAGACCCAGTACTTC. It specifies CATSRTPGASETQYF.

This clonotype was seen many times. This rearrangement joins TRBV21-1 to TRBJ2-3; the DNA was not used to check the table's D call, TRBD1. TRBV21-1 represents a pseudogene. This CDR3 spans 19 amino acids. The DNA of the CDR3 is TGTGCCACCCTGCCCCGCAGTGTAGGGGGGCTTCTTGATACAGATACGCAGTATTTT. As protein: CATLPRSVGGLLDTDTQYF.

This clonotype was counted between two and nine times. This chain connects TRBV20-1 to TRBJ2-2; 8 nucleotides align to TRBD2. Germline lookup yields CDR1 DFQATT and CDR2 SNEGSKA (reference sequence). J was trimmed by 3 bases and V by 0 bases; bases with no gene match: 9. This CDR3 is 17 amino acids long. The CDR3 sequence is CSARDPERERYTGELFF. The CDR3 nucleotides are TGCAGTGCTAGAGATCCAGAGCGGGAGCGGTACACCGGGGAGCTGTTTTTT.

The chain carries TRBV9 and TRBJ1-6; D perhaps matches TRBD1 (5 bases). Deletions cut 0 bases from V and 6 bases from J, with 16 bases between. This CDR3 spans 17 amino acids. Germline V CDR1 and CDR2: SGDLS, YYNGEE. The CDR3 loop reads CASSVGGRALTNSPLHF. In DNA, the CDR3 is TGTGCCAGCAGCGTAGGGGGCAGGGCCCTGACTAATTCACCCCTCCACTTT.

This clonotype was observed a few times. This chain uses TRBV9 with TRBJ2-2; D is unresolved. V lost 0 bases, J lost 7 bases, and 4 bases lay in between. CDR1 SGDLS and CDR2 YYNGEE come from the germline V gene. The CDR3 is 12 amino acids. CDR3: CASSVGVGELFF. CDR3 nucleotides: TGTGCCAGCAGCGTAGGTGTCGGGGAGCTGTTTTTT.

This clonotype was seen repeatedly, ten times or more. The V gene is TRBV20-1, the J gene TRBJ2-3; D may match TRBD1 or TRBD2 (5 bases each). The CDR3 runs 15 residues. With 4 bases removed from V and 0 bases from J, the gap between germline ends came to 14 bases. From germline, CDR1 is DFQATT and CDR2 SNEGSKA (reference sequence). Here the CDR3 reads CSAKGDPSSTDTQYF. CDR3 nucleotides: TGCAGTGCTAAAGGGGACCCATCTAGCACAGATACGCAGTATTTT.

The chain uses TRBV13 and TRBJ2-1, with 7 bases aligning to TRBD2. The junction had 11 bases not matched to a gene; V was cut back by 5 bases and J by 4 bases. This CDR3 has 16 residues. Germline-derived CDR1 and CDR2 are PRHDT and FYEKMQ (reference sequence). For the CDR3, the DNA is TGTGCCAGCAGCCCGGCCGGGACTAACTTATACAATGAGCAGTTCTTC. Its translation is CASSPAGTNLYNEQFF.

Turning to this clonotype: A read error is possible here, since a much larger clone lies one base away. The CDR3 here is CSARLAGGPTYNEQFF. The CDR3 DNA reads as TGCAGTGCAAGACTAGCGGGGGGCCCTACCTACAATGAGCAGTTCTTC. The chain links TRBV20-1 to TRBJ2-1; 13 nucleotides match TRBD2. With 6 bases clipped from V and 2 bases from J, the junction kept 7 bases outside the gene matches. The CDR3 sequence is 16 residues long. Germline CDR1 reads DFQATT; CDR2 reads SNEGSKA (reference sequence).

The rearrangement links TRBV6-1 to TRBJ2-6; 7 bases align to TRBD1. V was pared by 7 bases and J by 12 bases, with 9 bases of the junction left unmatched. From germline, CDR1 is MNHNS and CDR2 SASEGT. This CDR3 region has 13 residues. The CDR3 DNA sequence: TGTGCCAGCACCTTACAGGGGTACCGCGTCCTGACTTTC. Protein: CASTLQGYRVLTF.

The sample holds one count of this clonotype. Germline and junction disagree at one end, which may indicate a read error. The rearrangement joins TRBV6-5 to TRBJ2-6; D gene ambiguous. Germline V CDR1 and CDR2: MNHEY, SVGAGI. CDR3 length equals 14 residues. The CDR3 DNA reads as TGTGCCAGCAGTTTCGACTTCGAGGCCAACGTCCAGACTTTC. Translating it yields CASSFDFEANVQTF.

This chain joins TRBV7-3 and TRBJ2-1; D perhaps matches TRBD2 (6 bases). V lost 2 bases and J 8 bases, leaving 13 bases between the germline ends. Germline CDR1 and CDR2: SGHTA and FQGTGA. This CDR3 region has 14 residues. This CDR3 is CASSLLGSSHEQFF. The CDR3 nucleotides read TGTGCCAGCAGCTTACTCGGGAGTTCCCATGAGCAGTTCTTC. Variable domain in full (rest from reference TRBV7-3 and TRBJ2-1): GAGVSQTPSNKVTEKGKYVELRCDPISGHTALYWYRQSLGQGPEFLIYFQGTGAADDSGLPNDRFFAVRPEGSVSTLKIQRTERGDSAVYLCASSLLGSSHEQFFGPGTRLTVL.

This clonotype was found many times. The chain links TRBV20-1 to TRBJ2-7, with D perhaps TRBD1 or TRBD2 (5 bases each). V was trimmed by 1 base and J by 0 bases, leaving 16 bases between them. The CDR3 is 16 amino acids. Germline values: CDR1 DFQATT, CDR2 SNEGSKA (reference sequence). CDR3 protein: CSARGGRAGTSYEQYF. The CDR3, as DNA: TGCAGTGCTAGAGGGGGACGAGCAGGGACCTCCTACGAGCAGTACTTC.

The chain carries TRBV20-1 and TRBJ2-5; D possibly corresponds to TRBD2 (5 bases). Trimming pared 1 base from V and 1 base from J, leaving 13 bases between. The CDR3 is 15 residues long. Germline V gene data show CDR1 as DFQATT and CDR2 as SNEGSKA (reference sequence). The CDR3 DNA reads TGCAGTGCTAGAGGGGTTAGCGACGCCCAAGAGACCCAGTACTTC. Its translation: CSARGVSDAQETQYF.

This clonotype occurred a few times. With a much larger clone just one base away, this may be a read error. The chain carries TRBV5-1 and TRBJ2-7; D is uncertain. Germline assignment: CDR1 SGHRS and CDR2 YFSETQ. V was clipped by 0 bases and J by 7 bases, with 14 bases between them. This CDR3 contains 14 residues. The CDR3 reads CASSLGAASNEQYF. The CDR3 DNA follows: TGCGCCAGCAGCTTGGGGGCGGCCAGCAATGAGCAGTACTTC.